Shown below are 20 T cell receptor beta chains from a single sample sequenced in a study of long-term antiretroviral therapy in people with HIV. immunoSEQ v3.0 was run at survey level. The data were produced by immunoSEQ multiplex PCR, yet TCRdb's version contains in-frame clones alone and is incomplete. The table has 42,000 or so clones, approximately 87% seen once. The sample here was unsorted PBMCs, taken 1.2 years after starting antiretroviral therapy. The receptors originated from a woman aged 45-59 years with HIV.

V usage is TRBV5-4 and J usage is TRBJ1-2; tentatively, D is TRBD1 (6 bases). Per the germline V gene, CDR1 is SGHNT and CDR2 is YYREEE (reference sequence). The CDR3 length is 14 residues. Trimming removed 0 bases at V and 5 bases at J, with 11 bases between. The CDR3 here is CASSLAGQSYGYTF. The CDR3 DNA sequence: TGTGCCAGCAGCTTGGCCGGACAGTCTTATGGCTACACCTTC.

This chain's CDR3 is CASSLLGRTDTQYF. DNA for the CDR3: TGTGCCAGCAGTTTGTTAGGTCGCACAGATACGCAGTATTTT. The chain carries TRBV27 and TRBJ2-3, with unresolved D. The germline gives CDR1 MNHEY, CDR2 SMNVEV (reference sequence). CDR3 length: 14 amino acids. Trimming pared 3 bases from V and 1 base from J, leaving 8 bases between.

The V and J genes are TRBV27 and TRBJ1-2; D not certain. This CDR3 spans 14 amino acids. Germline CDR1 and CDR2: MNHEY and SMNVEV (reference sequence). V lost 3 bases and J lost 5, with 13 bases in between. CDR3 sequence: CASSLVFPPYGYTF. CDR3 bases: TGTGCCAGCAGTTTGGTCTTTCCCCCTTATGGCTACACCTTC.

The rearrangement uses TRBV6-6 and TRBJ2-6, with D hard to call. The CDR3 has 15 amino acids. CDR1 is MNHNY, CDR2 SVGAGI, per germline (reference sequence). The germline V and J ends were trimmed by 5 bases and 1 base, with 9 bases remaining between them. The CDR3: CASSNSWSGANVLTF. In DNA form, the CDR3 reads TGTGCCAGCAGTAACAGCTGGTCTGGGGCCAACGTCCTGACTTTC.

The chain is built from TRBV5-1 and TRBJ2-5; D is unclear. There are 12 residues in the CDR3. V gave up 0 bases and J gave up 5 bases, with 5 bases separating them. Germline V gene data show CDR1 as SGHRS and CDR2 as YFSETQ. The CDR3 sequence: CASSLGLETQYF. CDR3 sequence (DNA): TGCGCCAGCAGCTTGGGCCTCGAGACCCAGTACTTC.

The genes are TRBV27 and TRBJ2-2; D remains unclear. The germline gives CDR1 MNHEY, CDR2 SMNVEV (reference sequence). V was trimmed by 6 bases and J by 7 bases, leaving 9 bases between them. The CDR3 has 12 amino acids. The CDR3 reads CASSLGGGELFF. CDR3 sequence (DNA): TGTGCCAGCAGCCTGGGTGGCGGGGAGCTGTTTTTT.

CDR3 DNA sequence: TGTGCCAGTAGTACGCACAGGGGATCTAATGAAAAACTGTTTTTT. It codes for CASSTHRGSNEKLFF. The V call is TRBV19, the J call TRBJ1-4; 7 bases are shared with TRBD1. This CDR3 comprises 15 residues. Per germline, CDR1 LNHDA and CDR2 SQIVND (reference sequence). V was pared by 4 bases and J by 3 bases, with 5 bases of the junction left unmatched.

The chain is built from TRBV5-6 and TRBJ2-3, with D possibly matching TRBD2 (5 bases). This CDR3 region has 12 residues. Between the trimmed V and J ends, which lost 5 bases and 4 bases, there was a span of 8 bases. Germline CDR1 is SGHDT and CDR2 is YYEEEE. This chain's CDR3 is CASSWGADTQYF. The CDR3 DNA is TGTGCCAGCAGTTGGGGAGCAGATACGCAGTATTTT.

V usage is TRBV5-1 and J usage is TRBJ1-4; D uncertain. Germline V CDR1 and CDR2: SGHRS, YFSETQ. Trimming took off 0 bases at V and 4 bases at J, with 10 bases between the two ends. The CDR3 is 15 amino acids. As DNA, the CDR3 is TGCGCCAGCAGCTTGGTGTCAGGTATTAATGAAAAACTGTTTTTT. This translates into CASSLVSGINEKLFF.

J is TRBJ1-2 and V is TRBV9; no firm D call. Looked up from germline, CDR1 is SGDLS and CDR2 is YYNGEE. This CDR3 contains 12 residues. The V and J ends lost 0 bases and 7 bases respectively, with 7 bases between them. CDR3 DNA sequence: TGTGCCAGCAGCGTAGCTCTCTCTGGCTACACCTTC. As protein: CASSVALSGYTF.

This clone was seen only a few times. This sequence joins TRBV7-9 and TRBJ1-3, with D tentatively TRBD1 (5 bases). CDR3 length: 13 residues. The germline V gene has CDR1 SEHNR and CDR2 FQNEAQ (reference sequence). V was clipped by 5 bases and J by 3 bases, with 8 bases between them. The chain's CDR3 is CASSRDGGNTIYF. In DNA, the CDR3 is TGTGCCAGCAGCCGGGACGGTGGAAACACCATATATTTT.

This chain connects TRBV30 to TRBJ1-2, with D perhaps TRBD1 (5 bases). The germline V gene has CDR1 GTSNPN and CDR2 SVGIG (reference sequence). The CDR3 is 15 amino acids. V was cut by 0 bases and J by 4 bases, with 15 bases left in between. The CDR3 region is CAWSVQVVGSYGYTF. Written as DNA, the CDR3 is TGTGCCTGGAGTGTACAGGTAGTGGGGTCCTATGGCTACACCTTC.

The J gene is TRBJ2-7, the V gene TRBV5-6, with a possible D match to TRBD1 (6 bases). The CDR3 is 14 residues long. The V gene's germline CDR1 is SGHDT and CDR2 YYEEEE. The V gene lost 1 base and the J gene lost 3 bases, with 11 bases spanning the gap. CDR3 sequence (DNA): TGTGCCAGCAGCTTGCCCGGACAGATCTACGAGCAGTACTTC. Its protein is CASSLPGQIYEQYF.

The V gene is TRBV25-1, the J gene TRBJ1-6; D is uncertain. Trimming removed 6 bases from V and 6 bases from J, with 12 bases in between. This CDR3 is 14 amino acids long. CDR1 and CDR2 (germline): MGHDK, SYGVNS. The CDR3 DNA follows: TGTGCCAGCAGGAGTGGGCCTATTAATTCACCCCTCCACTTT. Translation: CASRSGPINSPLHF.

The rearrangement links TRBV27 to TRBJ1-2; TRBD1 is a possible D gene (5 bases). In germline, CDR1 is MNHEY, CDR2 SMNVEV (reference sequence). Trimming removed 5 bases at V and 8 bases at J, with 21 bases between. The CDR3 length is 15 residues. This chain's CDR3 is CASSPTPGTHEGYTF. CDR3 in DNA: TGTGCCAGCAGTCCAACACCCGGGACGCACGAGGGCTACACCTTC.

The chain uses TRBV29-1 and TRBJ1-1; D is uncertain. Trimming pared 4 bases from V and 0 bases from J, leaving 12 bases between. Germline-derived CDR1 and CDR2 are SQVTM and ANQGSEA. The CDR3 covers 14 residues. DNA of the CDR3: TGCAGCGTTGGGTGGAGAACTATGAACACTGAAGCTTTCTTT. It yields the protein CSVGWRTMNTEAFF.

This chain connects TRBV19 to TRBJ2-1; 7 bases agree with TRBD2. The germline gives CDR1 LNHDA, CDR2 SQIVND (reference sequence). The CDR3 totals 14 residues. Trimming at V came to 5 bases and at J to 3 bases, leaving 4 bases not matched to a gene. CDR3 protein: CASSVSSGYNEQFF. CDR3 nucleotides: TGTGCCAGTAGTGTTTCTAGCGGCTACAATGAGCAGTTCTTC.

The rearrangement uses TRBV6-6 and TRBJ1-2; the D gene is possibly TRBD1 (5 bases). This CDR3 has 14 residues. The germline V gene encodes CDR1 MNHNY and CDR2 SVGAGI (reference sequence). Trimming pared 6 bases from V and 4 bases from J, leaving 15 bases between. This chain's CDR3 is CASSVTGTAYGYTF. DNA for the CDR3: TGTGCCAGCAGCGTGACCGGGACCGCCTATGGCTACACCTTC.

This clone has only one observation. This CDR3 is CASSWNSPTFSGNTIYF. CDR3 DNA sequence: TGCGCCAGCAGCTGGAACAGTCCTACCTTCTCTGGAAACACCATATATTTT. The chain is built from TRBV5-1 and TRBJ1-3, with D uncertain. This CDR3 is 17 amino acids long. CDR1 and CDR2 from the germline V gene are SGHRS and YFSETQ. Trimming removed 3 bases at V and 0 bases at J, with 16 bases between.

This clone was picked up a small number of times. The chain combines TRBV6-4 with TRBJ2-3; 8 nucleotides agree with TRBD2. Germline V gene lookup returns CDR1 MRHNA and CDR2 SNTAGT. Trimming removed 3 bases from V and 7 bases from J; junction bases left unmatched: 6. The length of the CDR3 is 14 residues. The CDR3 region is CASSDSGDANTQYF. CDR3 in DNA: TGTGCCAGCAGTGATAGCGGGGATGCCAATACGCAGTATTTT.